What follows are 7 T cell receptor beta chains derived from one specimen sequenced in a study of glioma-infiltrating T cells. Using RNA template, CDR3s of TCR alpha and beta were amplified with iRepertoire arm-PCR. Each CDR3 protein is one row after TCRdb ran MiXCR on the multiplex PCR reads. Altogether around 100,000 distinct CDR3 sequences are present, less than 30% being singletons, with the ten largest covering roughly 46%. Sequencing input: glioma tissue, nonneoplastic brain tissue, or PBMCs (not recorded which). The receptor set was obtained from a human donor with low-grade glioma or glioblastoma, undergoing nonglioma brain surgery, or in good health (not recorded which).

The rearrangement joins TRBV30 to TRBJ2-2, with no clear D. Trimming removed 4 bases from V and 9 bases from J, with 9 bases in between. Germline assignment: CDR1 GTSNPN and CDR2 SVGIG (reference sequence). CDR3 length: 11 amino acids. The CDR3 loop is CAWKLARELFF. CDR3 bases: TGTGCCTGGAAATTGGCCCGGGAGCTGTTTTTT.

As to this clonotype: Just one base apart from a much larger clone, this may be a read error. This chain joins TRBV19 and TRBJ1-3; D is possibly TRBD1 (5 bases). The CDR3 consists of 15 residues. Trimming pared 7 bases from V and 5 bases from J, leaving 18 bases between. Per the germline V gene, CDR1 is LNHDA and CDR2 is SQIVND (reference sequence). CDR3 loop: CASTADVTVRNTIYF. The CDR3 nucleotides read TGTGCCAGTACCGCCGACGTGACAGTCAGAAACACCATATATTTT.

V is TRBV20-1 and J is TRBJ2-7, with D hard to call. Trimming cost V 3 bases and J 11 bases, with 23 bases left between them. Germline loops: CDR1 DFQATT, CDR2 SNEGSKA (reference sequence). This CDR3 contains 14 residues. The CDR3 DNA follows: TGCAGTGCTAGGAAGGACCATCTACAAGAGAACAAGTACTTC. This sequence encodes CSARKDHLQENKYF.

A remark on this clonotype: A much larger clone is a single base away; this may be a read error. This sequence joins TRBV20-1 and TRBJ2-5; tentatively, D is TRBD2 (5 bases). This CDR3 is 12 amino acids long. In germline, CDR1 is DFQATT, CDR2 SNEGSKA (reference sequence). CDR3 coding DNA: TGCAGTGATAGAGCCAGCGGTGAGACCCAGTACTTC. As protein: CSDRASGETQYF.

The J gene is TRBJ2-7, the V gene TRBV6-6; no clear D gene. The CDR3 sequence is 15 residues long. Germline lookup yields CDR1 MNHNY and CDR2 SVGAGI (reference sequence). V was trimmed by 8 bases and J by 0 bases, leaving 17 bases between them. The CDR3 bases are TGTGCCAGCGGGTCGCGTCAGGAGAGCTCCTACGAGCAGTACTTC. It specifies CASGSRQESSYEQYF.

As regards this clonotype: A much more abundant neighbour one base away suggests this may be a read error. This chain links TRBV6-1 with TRBJ2-7, with D perhaps being TRBD1 or TRBD2 (5 bases each). There are 16 residues in the CDR3. CDR1 and CDR2 (germline): MNHNS, SASEGT. The ends were cut back, 6 bases at V and 5 bases at J, with 23 bases in the middle. CDR3 bases: TGTGCCAGCAGACATCCGGGACGGACCCTTCCCGACGAGCAGTACTTC. Its protein is CASRHPGRTLPDEQYF.

This rearrangement joins TRBV18 to TRBJ1-5; 9 nucleotides agree with TRBD1. The CDR3 has 15 amino acids. Germline CDR1 and CDR2: KGHSH and LQKENI. The J segment lost 6 bases and the V segment lost 3 bases, leaving 6 bases of the junction unmatched. CDR3 sequence reads: CASSPGTGSSQPQHF. In DNA form, the CDR3 reads TGTGCCAGCTCACCCGGGACAGGGTCCAGTCAGCCCCAGCATTTT.